This is a list of T cell receptor beta chains from one sample in a study of tumor-infiltrating lymphocytes in primary liver carcinoma. TCRdb reprocessed the multiplex PCR reads via MiXCR and lists one record per CDR3 protein. The sample consists of tens of thousands of distinct CDR3 sequences, 72% of them appearing once. What was sequenced was liver tumor tissue from sampling region 1. The receptors here all came from a man aged 40-49 years with primary liver carcinoma and hepatitis B virus infection. CDR3s include the opening cysteine and the closing phenylalanine or tryptophan. The D gene is left open where the match is weak. Clone size, where shown, is once, few, many, or a class for clones that have expanded.

abundance,j_gene,v_gene,d_gene,CDR3aa,CDR3nt
-,TRBJ1-4,TRBV19,TRBD1,CASISGQAEEKLFF,TGTGCCAGTATCTCCGGACAGGCGGAGGAAAAACTGTTTTTT
-,TRBJ2-2,TRBV11-2,-,CASNLAGGGTGELFF,TGTGCCAGCAACTTAGCCGGAGGGGGCACCGGGGAGCTGTTTTTT
many,TRBJ2-3,TRBV28,-,CASRGWKRGGTDTQYF,TGTGCCAGCAGGGGTTGGAAGAGGGGAGGCACAGATACGCAGTATTTT
many,TRBJ2-7,TRBV29-1,-,CSVLIDSYEQYF,TGCAGCGTTCTCATCGACAGCTACGAGCAGTACTTC
-,TRBJ2-6,TRBV18,TRBD1,CASSPPGTAVSGTNVLTF,TGTGCCAGCTCACCACCGGGGACAGCCGTGTCTGGGACCAACGTCCTGACTTTC
-,TRBJ2-7,TRBV7-8,-,CANRLSSREQYF,TGTGCCAACAGGCTTTCCTCACGCGAGCAGTACTTC
few,TRBJ2-3,TRBV12-3/TRBV12-4,-,CASSLVATDTQYF,TGTGCTAGCAGTTTAGTAGCAACAGATACGCAGTATTTT
-,TRBJ2-1,TRBV28,-,CTSSPDSPSSYSEQFF,TGTACCAGCAGTCCTGACAGTCCCAGCTCCTACAGTGAGCAGTTCTTC
many,TRBJ1-2,TRBV7-9,-,CASADESTNYGYTF,TGTGCCAGCGCGGATGAATCTACTAACTATGGCTACACCTTC
-,TRBJ2-3,TRBV6-5,TRBD2,CASSYSRDGRAILSGIDTRHF,TGTGCCAGCAGTTACTCCCGTGACGGGAGGGCCATTCTTTCGGGTATAGATACGCGGCATTTT
-,TRBJ2-3,TRBV6-1,TRBD1,CANSERGQDQPQYF,TGTGCCAACAGTGAAAGAGGACAGGATCAGCCCCAGTATTTT
-,TRBJ2-2,TRBV12-3/TRBV12-4,TRBD2,CASSFGGSGTGEPFF,TGTGCCAGCAGTTTCGGCGGGAGTGGTACCGGGGAGCCGTTTTTT
-,TRBJ2-5,TRBV20-1,-,CSASFRAVDQYF,TGCAGTGCTAGTTTCCGGGCGGTTGACCAGTACTTC
-,TRBJ2-7,TRBV10-2,TRBD2,CASIRGLDYEQYF,TGCGCAAGCATTAGGGGACTAGACTACGAGCAGTACTTC
-,TRBJ1-4,TRBV29-1,TRBD1,CSFEGTGDNEKLFF,TGCAGCTTTGAGGGGACAGGGGATAATGAAAAACTGTTTTTT
-,TRBJ2-7,TRBV28,TRBD2,CASSLTGGMLYEQYF,TGTGCCAGCAGCCTTACGGGGGGGATGTTGTACGAGCAGTACTTC
-,TRBJ2-3,TRBV4-2,TRBD2,CAASQDIAGGPDTQYF,TGTGCCGCCAGCCAAGATATAGCGGGAGGGCCAGATACGCAGTATTTT
-,TRBJ2-1,TRBV29-1,TRBD1,CSALRGTGNNGQFF,TGCAGTGCTCTGAGGGGGACAGGGAACAATGGGCAGTTCTTC
-,TRBJ2-1,TRBV11-2,-,CASVLGDLRRHEQFF,TGTGCCAGCGTACTAGGGGACCTTCGGAGACATGAGCAATTCTTC
-,TRBJ2-7,TRBV7-9,-,CASSLEGSLSYEQYF,TGTGCTAGCAGCTTAGAAGGGTCCTTATCCTACGAGCAGTACTTC